This T cell receptor (beta chain) was found in a study of control samples from healthy donors and cancer patients. Trimming took 1 base from V and 2 from J, leaving 18 bases between them. Germline V gene lookup returns CDR1 SGDLS and CDR2 YYNGEE. This CDR3 is 17 amino acids long. Libraries were prepared by immunoSEQ multiplex PCR; TCRdb keeps only in-frame clonotypes and omits some of them. The sample includes about 86,000 clones, less than 90% of them seen just once. The chain employs TRBV9 and TRBJ1-2; D is ambiguous. Sequences were obtained from PBMCs. The sequence was obtained from a woman between 45 and 65 years old with colorectal cancer. In nucleotides, the CDR3 is TGTGCCAGCAGCGTAAGTTTGGCCCCCGAAGGGAACTATGGCTACACCTTC. Encoded protein: CASSVSLAPEGNYGYTF.